The present T cell receptor beta chain was sequenced within a study of T-cell memory formation after mild COVID-19. TCRdb re-called the 5' RACE reads through MiXCR, storing one row per CDR3 protein. The table lists some 150,000 distinct CDR3 sequences, about 6.1% of them singletons. Only a few counts were recorded for this clonotype. The target antigen is unknown. The J segment lost 2 bases and the V segment lost 6 bases, leaving 8 bases of the junction unmatched. CDR1 MNHNS and CDR2 SASEGT come from the germline V gene. The CDR3 runs 16 residues. Notes on the study in general: Contracting CD4+ clones lay largely in CM and EM, with CD8+ ones residing in EMRA.

The rearrangement joins TRBV6-1 to TRBJ2-7; 12 nucleotides align to TRBD2. Sequenced input: PBMCs or a T cell subset sorted from them (not recorded which). This clonotype was sampled from an adult woman who had mild COVID-19 (a few samples of this study predate the infection). Cell type and time point are not known. DNA of the CDR3: TGTGCCAGCAGGACCGGACTAGCGGGAAAAACCTACGAGCAGTACTTC. Residues: CASRTGLAGKTYEQYF.